Shown below are 27 T cell receptor beta chains from a single sample sequenced in a study of early T cells in non-severe SARS-CoV-2 infection. TCRdb re-called the 5' RACE reads with MiXCR, one entry per CDR3 protein. The sample contains 90,000 to 130,000 distinct CDR3 sequences, roughly 12% of which appear only once. Sequencing used whole blood, obtained at baseline. Source of these receptors: an adult who was a healthcare worker with PCR-confirmed SARS-CoV-2 infection or an uninfected control (not recorded which).

This clonotype was detected ten times or more. The chain joins TRBV10-1 to TRBJ2-3, with no clear D. The germline V gene encodes CDR1 WNHNN and CDR2 SYGVQD (reference sequence). V was pared by 5 bases and J by 2 bases, with 11 bases between. The CDR3 totals 14 residues. The CDR3 sequence is CASSPGTSTDTQYF. CDR3 bases: TGCGCCAGCAGTCCCGGAACTTCCACAGATACGCAGTATTTT.

This clonotype appeared a few times. This chain uses TRBV29-1 with TRBJ1-1; D gene uncertain. Looked up from germline, CDR1 is SQVTM and CDR2 is ANQGSEA. The CDR3 totals 14 residues. Trimming removed 2 bases at V and 0 bases at J, with 10 bases between. Here the CDR3 reads CSVENPVMNTEAFF. The DNA for the CDR3 is TGCAGCGTTGAAAACCCGGTGATGAACACTGAAGCTTTCTTT.

The sample holds a few counts of this clonotype. DNA for the CDR3: TGTGCCTGGAGAACACTGGGACTCCCCTACAATGAGCAGTTCTTC. Amino acids: CAWRTLGLPYNEQFF. The V and J genes are TRBV30 and TRBJ2-1; possible D gene TRBD2, 6 bases. The CDR3 contains 15 residues. Germline V gene lookup returns CDR1 GTSNPN and CDR2 SVGIG (reference sequence). Deletions cut 3 bases from V and 2 bases from J, with 14 bases between.

This chain uses TRBV30 with TRBJ2-1, with 12 nucleotides matching TRBD2. Germline values: CDR1 GTSNPN, CDR2 SVGIG (reference sequence). CDR3 size: 14 residues. Trimming at V came to 3 bases and at J to 3 bases, leaving 0 bases not matched to a gene. The CDR3 DNA follows: TGTGCCTGGAGGACTAGCGGGAGCTACAATGAGCAGTTCTTC. It codes for CAWRTSGSYNEQFF.

This clonotype came up a few times. The rearrangement joins TRBV4-2 to TRBJ2-5; D ambiguous. The length of the CDR3 is 15 residues. Germline loops: CDR1 LGHNA, CDR2 YNFKEQ. Trimming pared 0 bases from V and 9 bases from J, leaving 17 bases between. Here the CDR3 reads CASSQEILSSWPQYF. The CDR3 DNA follows: TGTGCCAGCAGCCAAGAAATCCTAAGTTCTTGGCCCCAGTACTTC.

The chain uses TRBV5-1 and TRBJ2-7, with D perhaps matching TRBD2 (5 bases). Germline CDR1 SGHRS, CDR2 YFSETQ. V was trimmed by 0 bases and J by 5 bases, leaving 15 bases between them. The CDR3 consists of 15 residues. Written as DNA, the CDR3 is TGCGCCAGCAGCTTGGGTCCGGAGGATGGAGACGAGCAGTACTTC. The encoded protein is CASSLGPEDGDEQYF.

Note on this clonotype: The junction departs from the called germline gene at one end, perhaps through a read error. The chain links TRBV2 to TRBJ2-6; perhaps TRBD2 as D (6 bases). The CDR3 is made up of 15 amino acids. The V gene's germline CDR1 is SNHLY and CDR2 FYNNEI. CDR3 nucleotides: TGTGCCAGTGGGGGACTCTCCTCTGGGGCCAGCGTCCTGACTTTC. Translated: CASGGLSSGASVLTF. Filled out from reference TRBV2 and TRBJ2-6, the complete variable domain reads EPEVTQTPSHQVTQMGQEVILRCVPISNHLYFYWYRQILGQKVEFLVSFYNNEISEKSEIFDDQFSVERPDGSNFTLKIRSTKLEDSAMYFCASGGLSSGASVLTFGAGSRLTVL.

This clonotype occurred a few times. This chain uses TRBV27 with TRBJ2-1; maybe TRBD2 (6 bases). Deletions cut 10 bases from V and 3 bases from J, with 22 bases between. Germline CDR1 and CDR2: MNHEY and SMNVEV (reference sequence). CDR3 length equals 16 residues. The CDR3 DNA is TGTGCCAAACCCCTGGGGAGGCCCATCAACTACAATGAGCAGTTCTTC. Translating it yields CAKPLGRPINYNEQFF.

This clonotype was picked up a small number of times. This chain uses TRBV11-2 with TRBJ2-3, with 14 bases that match TRBD2. The V gene's germline CDR1 is SGHAT and CDR2 FQNNGV. V dropped 6 bases and J dropped 6; count of bases not matched to a gene: 5. The length of the CDR3 is 15 residues. CDR3 coding DNA: TGTGCCAGCAGGACTAGCGGGGGGGCCAGGGATACGCAGTATTTT. It yields the protein CASRTSGGARDTQYF.

The sample holds a few counts of this clonotype. This chain uses TRBV5-1 with TRBJ2-5; TRBD1 agrees at 8 bases. The CDR3 runs to 15 residues. With V trimmed by 0 bases and J by 5 bases, 6 bases remained unmatched. Germline CDR1 is SGHRS and CDR2 is YFSETQ. CDR3 sequence: CASSLVMTGVETQYF. The CDR3 nucleotides read TGCGCCAGCAGCTTGGTCATGACAGGGGTGGAGACCCAGTACTTC. The whole variable domain, remainder taken from reference TRBV5-1 and TRBJ2-5, is KAGVTQTPRYLIKTRGQQVTLSCSPISGHRSVSWYQQTPGQGLQFLFEYFSETQRNKGNFPGRFSGRQFSNSRSEMNVSTLELGDSALYLCASSLVMTGVETQYFGPGTRLLVL.

This clonotype was recorded many times. The V and J genes are TRBV7-9 and TRBJ2-2; TRBD1 agrees at 8 bases. The CDR3 contains 16 residues. Trimming at V came to 5 bases and at J to 1 base, leaving 6 bases not matched to a gene. Per germline, CDR1 SEHNR and CDR2 FQNEAQ (reference sequence). The chain's CDR3 is CASSRWTGLNTGELFF. CDR3 DNA sequence: TGTGCCAGCAGCCGTTGGACAGGGCTGAACACCGGGGAGCTGTTTTTT.

This chain links TRBV7-8 with TRBJ2-3; D unclear. Germline V gives CDR1 SGHVS, CDR2 FQNEAQ. The V end lost 5 bases, the J end lost 2 bases, and 8 bases lay between the germline ends. The CDR3 sequence is 13 residues long. Here the CDR3 DNA reads TGTGCCAGCAGCCCCGAATACACAGATACGCAGTATTTT. Protein product: CASSPEYTDTQYF. The whole variable domain, filled in from reference TRBV7-8 and TRBJ2-3, reads GAGVSQSPRYKVAKRGQDVALRCDPISGHVSLFWYQQALGQGPEFLTYFQNEAQLDKSGLPSDRFFAERPEGSVSTLKIQRTQQEDSAVYLCASSPEYTDTQYFGPGTRLTVL.

This sequence joins TRBV9 and TRBJ2-1; 8 nucleotides line up with TRBD2. The V segment lost 4 bases and the J segment 6 bases; nucleotides outside the gene matches: 9. Germline CDR1 and CDR2: SGDLS and YYNGEE. This CDR3 contains 15 residues. In DNA form, the CDR3 reads TGTGCCAGCAGCCCTGACCTACTAGCGGTCAATGAGCAGTTCTTC. The encoded protein is CASSPDLLAVNEQFF.

This clonotype has more than one count but fewer than ten. The chain employs TRBV7-9 and TRBJ2-7, with D possibly matching TRBD2 (5 bases). Between the trimmed V and J ends, which lost 5 bases and 0 bases, there was a span of 11 bases. Germline lookup yields CDR1 SEHNR and CDR2 FQNEAQ (reference sequence). The CDR3 is 14 amino acids. The CDR3 here is CASSLEGHSYEQYF. In DNA, the CDR3 is TGTGCCAGCAGCCTCGAGGGCCACTCCTACGAGCAGTACTTC.

This clonotype was observed a few times. The V call is TRBV12-3 or TRBV12-4, the J call TRBJ2-1; D is uncertain. CDR3 length equals 12 residues. V was cut by 6 bases and J by 7 bases, with 10 bases left in between. In DNA form, the CDR3 reads TGTGCCAGCAGGGAACTTGGGAATGAGCAGTTCTTC. Translating gives CASRELGNEQFF.

The rearrangement joins TRBV12-3 or TRBV12-4 to TRBJ2-5; TRBD1 matches at 8 bases. V lost 6 bases and J lost 5; bases outside the gene matches: 5. There are 13 residues in the CDR3. In nucleotides, the CDR3 is TGTGCCAGCAGGTCGACAGGGGTGGAGACCCAGTACTTC. It encodes CASRSTGVETQYF.

This clonotype was seen more than once but under ten times. V gene TRBV3-1 combines with J gene TRBJ2-7, with 7 bases matching TRBD2. CDR1 is LGHDT and CDR2 is YNNKEL in the germline V gene (reference sequence). V lost 2 bases and J lost 3; bases outside the gene matches: 7. The CDR3 covers 15 residues. Here the CDR3 reads CASSQPQGGVYEQYF. The CDR3 DNA reads TGTGCCAGCAGCCAACCGCAGGGAGGGGTCTACGAGCAGTACTTC.

The V and J genes are TRBV5-1 and TRBJ1-3; D might be TRBD1 (5 bases). Trimming left V 0 bases short and J 4 bases short, with 17 bases between. This CDR3 has 17 amino acids. Per germline, CDR1 SGHRS and CDR2 YFSETQ. The CDR3 sequence is CASSLEHTGAGGNTIYF. As DNA, the CDR3 is TGCGCCAGCAGCTTGGAGCACACCGGGGCAGGAGGAAACACCATATATTTT.

In its sample, this clonotype was seen many times. The V and J genes are TRBV19 and TRBJ2-6, with a possible D match to TRBD2 (6 bases). CDR1 is LNHDA, CDR2 SQIVND, per germline (reference sequence). The ends were cut back, 3 bases at V and 0 bases at J, with 6 bases in the middle. CDR3 length: 15 amino acids. CDR3 region: CASSMEGSGANVLTF. For the CDR3, the DNA is TGTGCCAGTAGTATGGAGGGCTCTGGGGCCAACGTCCTGACTTTC.

The chain employs TRBV2 and TRBJ1-3; unclear D gene. V lost 11 bases to trimming and J lost 5 bases, with 19 bases between them. The V gene's germline CDR1 is SNHLY and CDR2 FYNNEI. This CDR3 contains 14 residues. CDR3 sequence reads: CAGISHRGRNTIYF. The CDR3, as DNA: TGTGCCGGCATTTCTCACCGGGGAAGAAACACCATATATTTT. Using reference TRBV2 and TRBJ1-3 for the parts outside the CDR3, the full variable domain is EPEVTQTPSHQVTQMGQEVILRCVPISNHLYFYWYRQILGQKVEFLVSFYNNEISEKSEIFDDQFSVERPDGSNFTLKIRSTKLEDSAMYFCAGISHRGRNTIYFGEGSWLTVV.

The count of this clonotype is one. The chain links TRBV28 to TRBJ1-5, with 9 bases matching TRBD1. There are 15 residues in the CDR3. V gave up 3 bases and J gave up 2 bases; unmatched junction bases: 2. The V gene's germline CDR1 is MDHEN and CDR2 SYDVKM. CDR3 protein: CASSFRTGGNQPQHF. The CDR3 coding sequence is TGTGCCAGCAGTTTCCGGACAGGGGGCAATCAGCCCCAGCATTTT.

This clonotype was seen a few times. This sequence joins TRBV11-2 and TRBJ2-7, with no clear D. Germline loops: CDR1 SGHAT, CDR2 FQNNGV. Trimming pared 3 bases from V and 5 bases from J, leaving 14 bases between. This CDR3 comprises 14 residues. The CDR3 is CASSLTLPSHEQYF. CDR3 bases: TGTGCCAGCAGCTTGACATTACCATCGCACGAGCAGTACTTC.

This clonotype occurred many times. The rearrangement uses TRBV3-1 and TRBJ1-2; the D is unclear. There are 12 residues in the CDR3. Germline lookup yields CDR1 LGHDT and CDR2 YNNKEL (reference sequence). The V end was cut by 5 bases, the J end by 4 bases, with 8 bases between. Here the CDR3 DNA reads TGTGCCAGCAGCGAGGGCCTCTATGGCTACACCTTC. Residues: CASSEGLYGYTF.

There are many counts of this clonotype. The chain employs TRBV20-1 and TRBJ2-6, with 13 bases identical to TRBD2. Trimming cost V 2 bases and J 0 bases; bases outside gene matches: 7. The CDR3 spans 19 residues. CDR1 and CDR2 from the germline V gene are DFQATT and SNEGSKA (reference sequence). The CDR3 region is CSARRPGLAGSSGANVLTF. CDR3 sequence (DNA): TGCAGTGCTAGAAGGCCGGGACTAGCGGGGAGCTCTGGGGCCAACGTCCTGACTTTC.

The chain links TRBV7-3 to TRBJ1-6, with 7 bases matching TRBD1. The CDR3 runs 18 residues. V lost 1 base and J lost 11; bases outside the gene matches: 17. CDR1 and CDR2 from the germline V gene are SGHTA and FQGTGA. The CDR3 here is CASSLNSTRGGQGAPLHF. The CDR3, as DNA: TGTGCCAGCAGCTTAAATTCGACCAGGGGAGGCCAGGGGGCACCCCTCCACTTT.

This clonotype was counted between two and nine times. This rearrangement joins TRBV2 to TRBJ2-7; 7 bases are a match to TRBD1. Germline CDR1 SNHLY, CDR2 FYNNEI. CDR3 size: 12 residues. Germline trimming cut 6 bases from V and 2 bases from J; bases unmatched to any gene: 1. CDR3 DNA sequence: TGTGCCAGCAGCGGGACAGCCTACGAGCAGTACTTC. This codes for CASSGTAYEQYF.

This clonotype was found a few times. The rearrangement links TRBV19 to TRBJ2-7; D is undetermined. V lost 3 bases to trimming and J lost 2 bases, with 11 bases between them. CDR1 and CDR2 (germline): LNHDA, SQIVND (reference sequence). The CDR3 spans 14 residues. The CDR3 region is CASSIVPGAYEQYF. DNA for the CDR3: TGTGCCAGTAGTATCGTTCCTGGGGCCTACGAGCAGTACTTC. Variable domain in full (rest from reference TRBV19 and TRBJ2-7): DGGITQSPKYLFRKEGQNVTLSCEQNLNHDAMYWYRQDPGQGLRLIYYSQIVNDFQKGDIAEGYSVSREKKESFPLTVTSAQKNPTAFYLCASSIVPGAYEQYFGPGTRLTVT.